These 3 T cell receptor beta chains originate from one sample sequenced in a study of blood T cell repertoires in COVID-19. Using immunoSEQ multiplex PCR, the repertoire was profiled, and TCRdb retains in-frame clones only, with some absent. The sample holds 100,000 to 130,000 clones; 80% to 85% are singletons and the top ten take 4.3%. The sample consisted of peripheral blood. These receptors were taken from an older man with acute or convalescent COVID-19.

This clone was seen a single time. The chain joins TRBV13 to TRBJ2-2; perhaps TRBD1 as D (6 bases). The CDR3 is 16 residues long. The ends were cut back, 0 bases at V and 0 bases at J, with 8 bases in the middle. Germline V gene data show CDR1 as PRHDT and CDR2 as FYEKMQ (reference sequence). DNA of the CDR3: TGTGCCAGCAGCTTAGGTGGGGGCACGAACACCGGGGAGCTGTTTTTT. Its translation is CASSLGGGTNTGELFF.

J is TRBJ2-3 and V is TRBV6-2 or TRBV6-3, with a weak D call TRBD2 (5 bases). Germline values: CDR1 MNHEY, CDR2 SVGEGT. The length of the CDR3 is 16 residues. V lost 2 bases and J lost 0, with 12 bases in between. CDR3 nucleotide sequence: TGTGCCAGCAGTTACCCTGGCGGGCCTAGCACAGATACGCAGTATTTT. It encodes CASSYPGGPSTDTQYF.

The rearrangement uses TRBV19 and TRBJ2-4, with a tentative D call TRBD1 (5 bases). Germline values: CDR1 LNHDA, CDR2 SQIVND (reference sequence). The CDR3 spans 18 residues. V shed 1 base and J shed 5 bases, with 21 bases lying between them. In nucleotides, the CDR3 is TGTGCCAGTAGTATAGTGACCTGGGGCAGGGCGGCCCAAAACATTCAGTACTTC. This translates into CASSIVTWGRAAQNIQYF.